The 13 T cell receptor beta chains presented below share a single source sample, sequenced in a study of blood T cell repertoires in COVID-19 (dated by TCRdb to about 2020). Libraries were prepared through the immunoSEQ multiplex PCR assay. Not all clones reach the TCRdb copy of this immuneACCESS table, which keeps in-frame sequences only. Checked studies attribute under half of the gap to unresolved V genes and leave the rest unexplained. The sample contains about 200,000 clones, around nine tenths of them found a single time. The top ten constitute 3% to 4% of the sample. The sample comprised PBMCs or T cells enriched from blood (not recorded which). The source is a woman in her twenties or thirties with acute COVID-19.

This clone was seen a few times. The DNA of the CDR3 is TGTGCCAGCAGTGAACAGGTCCACACTGAAGCTTTCTTT. Translating it yields CASSEQVHTEAFF. V and J are TRBV6-1 and TRBJ1-1; D call uncertain. CDR1 and CDR2 from the germline V gene are MNHNS and SASEGT. V shed 2 bases and J shed 3 bases, with 7 bases lying between them. This CDR3 comprises 13 residues.

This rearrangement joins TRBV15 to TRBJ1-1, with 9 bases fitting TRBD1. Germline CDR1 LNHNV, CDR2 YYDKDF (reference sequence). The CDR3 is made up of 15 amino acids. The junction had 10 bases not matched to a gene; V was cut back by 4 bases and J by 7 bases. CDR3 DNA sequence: TGTGCCACCAGCACCCGGACAGGGGCGATGAGTGAAGCTTTCTTT. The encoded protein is CATSTRTGAMSEAFF.

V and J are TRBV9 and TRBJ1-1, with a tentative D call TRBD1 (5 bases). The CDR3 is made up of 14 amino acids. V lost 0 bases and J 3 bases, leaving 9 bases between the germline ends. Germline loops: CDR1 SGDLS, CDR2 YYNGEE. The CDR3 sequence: CASSVDPGDTEAFF. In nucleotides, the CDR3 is TGTGCCAGCAGCGTAGATCCGGGGGACACTGAAGCTTTCTTT. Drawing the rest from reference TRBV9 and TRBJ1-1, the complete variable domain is DSGVTQTPKHLITATGQRVTLRCSPRSGDLSVYWYQQSLDQGLQFLIQYYNGEERAKGNILERFSAQQFPDLHSELNLSSLELGDSALYFCASSVDPGDTEAFFGQGTRLTVV.

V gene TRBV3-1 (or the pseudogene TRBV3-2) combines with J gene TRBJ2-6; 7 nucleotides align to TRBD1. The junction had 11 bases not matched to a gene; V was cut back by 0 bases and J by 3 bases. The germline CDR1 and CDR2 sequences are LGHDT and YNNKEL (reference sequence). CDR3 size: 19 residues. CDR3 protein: CASSQDERGQPFGANVLTF. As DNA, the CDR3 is TGTGCCAGCAGCCAAGATGAGAGGGGACAGCCTTTTGGGGCCAACGTCCTGACTTTC.

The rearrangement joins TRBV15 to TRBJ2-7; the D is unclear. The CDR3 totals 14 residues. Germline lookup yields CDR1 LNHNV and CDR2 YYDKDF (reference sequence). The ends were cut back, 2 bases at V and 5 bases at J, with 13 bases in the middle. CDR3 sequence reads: CATSRNGWLDEQYF. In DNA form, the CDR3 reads TGTGCCACCAGCAGAAATGGTTGGCTTGACGAGCAGTACTTC.

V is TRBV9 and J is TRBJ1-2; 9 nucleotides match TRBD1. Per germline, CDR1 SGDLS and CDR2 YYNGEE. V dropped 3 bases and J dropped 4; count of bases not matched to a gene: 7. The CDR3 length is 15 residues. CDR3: CASSEGTGSAYGYTF. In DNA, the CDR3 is TGTGCCAGCAGCGAGGGGACAGGGTCGGCCTATGGCTACACCTTC.

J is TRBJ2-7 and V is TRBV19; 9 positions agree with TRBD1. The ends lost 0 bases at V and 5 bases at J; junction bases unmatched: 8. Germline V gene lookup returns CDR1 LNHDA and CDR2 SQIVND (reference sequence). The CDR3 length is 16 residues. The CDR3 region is CASSIDLTGGADEQYF. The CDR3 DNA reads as TGTGCCAGTAGTATAGACCTGACAGGGGGGGCGGACGAGCAGTACTTC.

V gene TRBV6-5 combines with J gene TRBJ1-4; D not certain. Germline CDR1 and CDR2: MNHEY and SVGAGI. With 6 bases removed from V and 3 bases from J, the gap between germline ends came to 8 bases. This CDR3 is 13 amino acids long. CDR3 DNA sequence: TGTGCCAGCAGACAAACCTCTAATGAAAAACTGTTTTTT. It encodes CASRQTSNEKLFF.

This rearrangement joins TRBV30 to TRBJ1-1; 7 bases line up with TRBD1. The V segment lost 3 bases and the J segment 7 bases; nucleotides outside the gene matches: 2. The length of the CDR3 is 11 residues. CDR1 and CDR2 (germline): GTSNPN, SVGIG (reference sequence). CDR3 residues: CAWSRDSEAFF. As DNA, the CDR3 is TGTGCCTGGAGCCGGGACAGTGAAGCTTTCTTT.

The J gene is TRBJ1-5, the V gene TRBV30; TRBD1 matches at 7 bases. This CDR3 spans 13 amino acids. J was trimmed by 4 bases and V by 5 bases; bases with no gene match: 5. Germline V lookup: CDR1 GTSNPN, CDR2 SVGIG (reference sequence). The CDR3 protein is CAWDTRGNQPQHF. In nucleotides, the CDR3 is TGTGCCTGGGATACCAGGGGGAATCAGCCCCAGCATTTT.

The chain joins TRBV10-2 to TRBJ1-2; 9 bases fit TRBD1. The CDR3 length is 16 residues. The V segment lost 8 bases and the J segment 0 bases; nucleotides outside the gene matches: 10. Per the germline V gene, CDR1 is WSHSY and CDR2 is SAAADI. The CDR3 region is CASGVDRGEANYGYTF. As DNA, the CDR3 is TGCGCCAGCGGGGTAGACAGGGGGGAAGCTAACTATGGCTACACCTTC.

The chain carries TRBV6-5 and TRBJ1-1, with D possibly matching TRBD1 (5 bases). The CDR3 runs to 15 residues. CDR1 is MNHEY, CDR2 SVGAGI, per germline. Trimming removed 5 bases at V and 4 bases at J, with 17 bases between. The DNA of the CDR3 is TGTGCCAGCAGTACAAGCGGGGGGAGTGGCACTGAAGCTTTCTTT. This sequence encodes CASSTSGGSGTEAFF.

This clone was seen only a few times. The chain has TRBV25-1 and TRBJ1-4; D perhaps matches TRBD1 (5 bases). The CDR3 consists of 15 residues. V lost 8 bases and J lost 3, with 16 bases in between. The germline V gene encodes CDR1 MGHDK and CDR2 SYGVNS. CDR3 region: CASGAGGGANEKLFF. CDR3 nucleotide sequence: TGTGCCAGCGGAGCCGGGGGGGGAGCTAATGAAAAACTGTTTTTT. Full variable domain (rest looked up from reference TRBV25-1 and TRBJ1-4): EADIYQTPRYLVIGTGKKITLECSQTMGHDKMYWYQQDPGMELHLIHYSYGVNSTEKGDLSSESTVSRIRTEHFPLTLESARPSHTSQYLCASGAGGGANEKLFFGSGTQLSVL.